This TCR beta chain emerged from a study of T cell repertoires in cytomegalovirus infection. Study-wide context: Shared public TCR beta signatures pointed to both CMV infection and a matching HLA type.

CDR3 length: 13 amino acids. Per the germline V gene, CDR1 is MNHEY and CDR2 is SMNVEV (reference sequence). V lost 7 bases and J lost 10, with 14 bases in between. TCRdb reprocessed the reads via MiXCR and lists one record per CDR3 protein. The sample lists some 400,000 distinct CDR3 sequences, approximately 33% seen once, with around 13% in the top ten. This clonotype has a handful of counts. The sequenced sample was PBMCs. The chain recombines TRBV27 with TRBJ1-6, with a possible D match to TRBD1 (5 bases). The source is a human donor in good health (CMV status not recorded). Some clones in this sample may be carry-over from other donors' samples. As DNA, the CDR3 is TGTGCCAGCACTGGTCAGGGTGTATCACCCCTCCACTTT. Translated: CASTGQGVSPLHF.